These T cell receptor beta chains were read from a single sample in a study of CD8+CD57+ T cells in acquired aplastic anemia. From the reads, TCRdb called clonotypes with MiXCR, one entry per CDR3 protein. The data show about 150,000 distinct CDR3 sequences, roughly 50% seen once. Sequencing used sorted CD4+, CD8+, or CD8+CD57+ T cells (not recorded which) from PBMCs. The receptors were sampled from a human donor with aplastic anemia. The CDR3 runs from the conserved cysteine through the conserved F or W. D genes are given only for firm matches. Expanded clones are given a class, and other clones once, few, many or no size at all.

J gene,clone size,D gene,V gene,CDR3 DNA,CDR3 protein
TRBJ2-7,many,.,TRBV27,TGTGCCAGCGCTTCAGTAGGGCGTGAGCAGTACTTC,CASASVGREQYF
TRBJ1-1,few,.,TRBV27,TGTGCCAGCAGTTTTAGTATGAACACTGAAGCTTTCTTT,CASSFSMNTEAFF
TRBJ1-2,.,.,TRBV19,TGTGCCAGTAGTACGCACAGCCGTAACTATGGCTACACCTTC,CASSTHSRNYGYTF
TRBJ2-7,many,.,TRBV19,TGTGCCAGTAGTATAGTAGCCGGCTACGAGCAGTACTTC,CASSIVAGYEQYF
TRBJ1-2,many,.,TRBV20-1,TGCAGTGCTAGACATGGAGGCTACACCTTC,CSARHGGYTF
TRBJ1-1,.,.,TRBV30,TGTGCCTGGAGTCGAGGCATGAACACTGAAGCTTTCTTT,CAWSRGMNTEAFF
TRBJ2-7,few,.,TRBV2,TGTGCTTCTGCAGCAGGGGCAGGGGGGTACGAGCAGTACTTC,CASAAGAGGYEQYF
TRBJ2-7,many,TRBD2,TRBV6-5,TGTGCCAGCAGTTACACCCCCCTAGCGGGAGGGAACGAGCAGTACTTC,CASSYTPLAGGNEQYF
TRBJ2-4,many,TRBD1,TRBV9,TGTGCCAGCAGCTTACAGGGGAACATTCAGTACTTC,CASSLQGNIQYF
TRBJ1-6,.,.,TRBV27,TGTGCCAGCCGAAAAATGGATAATTCACCCCTCCACTTT,CASRKMDNSPLHF
TRBJ1-6,.,TRBD1,TRBV20-1,TGCAGTGCTAGAGCCCCCGGGGACAGGGCCTCGAGTTATTCACCCCTCCACTTT,CSARAPGDRASSYSPLHF
TRBJ2-7,once,.,TRBV20-1,TGCAGTGCTAGAGATTTGACAGGCTACGAGCAGTACTTC,CSARDLTGYEQYF
TRBJ2-2,.,TRBD1,TRBV29-1,TGCAGCGTTGTACAGGGGTCGATCGGGGAGCTGTTTTTT,CSVVQGSIGELFF
TRBJ1-1,many,.,TRBV6-1,TGTGCCAGCAGATTCCGGGGGAGGGACACTGAAGCTTTCTTT,CASRFRGRDTEAFF
TRBJ1-3,.,.,TRBV10-2,TGCGCCAGCAGTGTCTCAGGGGGAAACACCATATATTTT,CASSVSGGNTIYF
TRBJ1-4,few,.,TRBV10-3,TGTGCCATCTCACATCACGGGGCTGGGGGCAAGTCTAATGAAAAACTGTTTTTT,CAISHHGAGGKSNEKLFF
TRBJ2-7,many,TRBD1,TRBV2,TGTGCCAGCAGCGCCTTATGGACAGGGGCTTACGAGCAGTACTTC,CASSALWTGAYEQYF
TRBJ2-7,few,.,TRBV20-1,TGCAGTGCTAGTTTAGGGAACGGCGAGCAGTACTTC,CSASLGNGEQYF
TRBJ2-2,many,.,TRBV12-3/TRBV12-4,TGTGCCAGCAGCCACGGAACCGGGGAGCTGTTTTTT,CASSHGTGELFF
TRBJ2-5,many,.,TRBV5-5,TGTGCCAGCAGCTTGGGGACAGCGCCGGATCAAGAGACCCAGTACTTC,CASSLGTAPDQETQYF
TRBJ1-1,many,.,TRBV19,TGTGCCAGTAGTATCCTAGGCAGGGTTACTTTCTTT,CASSILGRVTFF
TRBJ1-6,.,TRBD1,TRBV10-3,TGTGCCATCACCGAGGGACAGGGGATTTCACCCCTCCACTTT,CAITEGQGISPLHF
TRBJ2-5,few,.,TRBV24-1,TGTGCCACCAGTGACCACCAAGAGACCCAGTACTTC,CATSDHQETQYF
TRBJ2-3,many,TRBD2,TRBV29-1,TGCAGCGTTTACCCCGGGACTAGCGGCACAGATACGCAGTATTTT,CSVYPGTSGTDTQYF
TRBJ2-5,.,.,TRBV5-6,TGTGCCAGCCTGGGTTGGGACTTCCAAGAGACCCAGTACTTC,CASLGWDFQETQYF
TRBJ1-6,many,.,TRBV3-1,TGTGCCAGCAGCCAAGCGCTCAGGACAGCCAATTCACCCCTCCACTTT,CASSQALRTANSPLHF
TRBJ1-1,many,.,TRBV9,TGTGCCAGCAGCGTAGGGGTGTGGACTGAAGCTTTCTTT,CASSVGVWTEAFF
TRBJ2-2,.,.,TRBV25-1,TGTGCCAGTAGTGAACGTAGTCTGCCCGACACCGGGGAGCTGTTTTTT,CASSERSLPDTGELFF
TRBJ2-2,.,TRBD2,TRBV24-1,TGTGCCACCAGTGATCCAGCGGGAGGGATCATGAACACCGGGGAGCTGTTTTTT,CATSDPAGGIMNTGELFF
TRBJ2-3,few,.,TRBV19,TGTGCCAGTAGTATAGGGACTACCAGCACAGATACGCAGTATTTT,CASSIGTTSTDTQYF
TRBJ2-5,.,TRBD2,TRBV2,TGTGCCAGCAGTGAGAGAAAAACTAGCGGGAGGGAGACCCAGTACTTC,CASSERKTSGRETQYF
TRBJ2-7,.,.,TRBV27,TGTGCCAGCAGTCAAACCCCCGGGTCCTACGAGCAGTACTTC,CASSQTPGSYEQYF
TRBJ2-3,.,.,TRBV11-1,TGTGCCAGCACGCTTGAAATGGGAGTTACAGATACGCAGTATTTT,CASTLEMGVTDTQYF
TRBJ2-2,.,TRBD2,TRBV6-1,TGTGCCAGCAGCGACACCGGGACTAATAGTGGGGAGCTGTTTTTT,CASSDTGTNSGELFF
TRBJ2-1,.,.,TRBV19,TGTGCCAGTAGTATGTCAGGGGGGTACGAGCAGTTCTTC,CASSMSGGYEQFF
TRBJ1-5,.,.,TRBV20-1,TGCAGTGCTATAAGGGGGTCAGGGTCACTTGGGCCCCAGCATTTT,CSAIRGSGSLGPQHF
TRBJ1-2,.,.,TRBV5-4,TGTGCCAGCAGCATCGTTCCGAATGGCGATGGCTACACCTTC,CASSIVPNGDGYTF
TRBJ2-7,many,.,TRBV2,TGTGCCAGCATAAACACAGCCTACGAGCAGTACTTC,CASINTAYEQYF
TRBJ1-1,.,.,TRBV10-2,TGCGCCAGCAGTGAGTCCCCGATTACTGAAGCTTTCTTT,CASSESPITEAFF
TRBJ2-2,.,TRBD1,TRBV29-1,TGCAGCGTTGAACAGACAGGGTTCGTCACCGGGGAGCTGTTTTTT,CSVEQTGFVTGELFF
TRBJ1-5,many,.,TRBV7-9,TGTGCCAGCAGCCAGGGGCGGGGGTCTAGCAATCAGCCCCAGCATTTT,CASSQGRGSSNQPQHF
TRBJ2-1,.,.,TRBV10-1,TGCGCCAGCACTGTGGGGTTCGACGAGAAGTTCTTC,CASTVGFDEKFF
TRBJ1-4,many,.,TRBV15,TGTGCCACCAGCAGAGATCAGGGGAGGGATGAAAAACTGTTTTTT,CATSRDQGRDEKLFF
TRBJ1-5,.,.,TRBV6-1,TGTGCCAGCAGTGAACATCAGCCCCAGCATTTT,CASSEHQPQHF
TRBJ1-6,.,TRBD1,TRBV5-6,TGTGCCAGCAGCTTAAGCGGTGTAACAGGGGGTTCAGATAATTCACCCCTCCACTTT,CASSLSGVTGGSDNSPLHF
TRBJ2-2,.,.,TRBV30,TGTGCCTGGAAGGCGGGGCCTACGAACACCGGGGAGCTGTTTTTT,CAWKAGPTNTGELFF
TRBJ2-1,many,.,TRBV7-9,TGTGCCAGCAGCTTAGATAGTCCTGAGCAGTTCTTC,CASSLDSPEQFF